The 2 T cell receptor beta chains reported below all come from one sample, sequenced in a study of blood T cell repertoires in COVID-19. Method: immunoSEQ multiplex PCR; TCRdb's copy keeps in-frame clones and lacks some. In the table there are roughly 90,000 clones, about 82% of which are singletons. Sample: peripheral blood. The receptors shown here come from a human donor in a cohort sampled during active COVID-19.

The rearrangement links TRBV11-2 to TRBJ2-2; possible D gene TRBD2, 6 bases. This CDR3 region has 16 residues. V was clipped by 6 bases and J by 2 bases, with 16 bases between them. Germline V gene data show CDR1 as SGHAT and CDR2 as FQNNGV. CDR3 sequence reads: CASRKVAGKNTGELFF. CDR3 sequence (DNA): TGTGCCAGCAGAAAGGTGGCGGGAAAAAACACCGGGGAGCTGTTTTTT.

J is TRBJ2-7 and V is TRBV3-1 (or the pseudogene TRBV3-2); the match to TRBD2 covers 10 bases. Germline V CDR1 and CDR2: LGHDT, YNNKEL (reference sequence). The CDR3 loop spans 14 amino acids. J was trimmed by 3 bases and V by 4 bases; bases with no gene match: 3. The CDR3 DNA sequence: TGTGCCAGCAGCCCTCTAGCGGGGGACTACGAGCAGTACTTC. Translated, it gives CASSPLAGDYEQYF.